This T cell receptor beta chain was identified in a study of T cell responses to AZD1222 COVID-19 vaccine. Sequenced by immunoSEQ multiplex PCR; TCRdb stores in-frame clones only, minus some. Of over 130,000 clones listed, more than 75% were seen once; the top ten hold over 3%. Findings and caveats of the study: The donor group comprised mostly white British people and more females; the analysis possibly underestimated clonal diversity.

Germline V gene data show CDR1 as SGHTA and CDR2 as FQGNSA. The CDR3 spans 16 residues. V was cut by 2 bases and J by 0 bases, with 11 bases left in between. Comment on this clone: The antigen is undetermined.

The sample was peripheral blood, taken 28 days after the second AZD1222 dose. The clonotype comes from an adult who received the AZD1222 COVID-19 vaccine. This sequence joins TRBV7-2 and TRBJ2-1, with D possibly matching TRBD2 (6 bases). The CDR3 DNA follows: TGTGCCAGCAGCTTAAAGGCGGGGAGCTCCTACAATGAGCAGTTCTTC. This sequence encodes CASSLKAGSSYNEQFF.